A selection of T cell receptor beta chains follows, all from one sample in a study of T cell responses to AZD1222 COVID-19 vaccine. Produced via immunoSEQ multiplex PCR; TCRdb's table is partial and in-frame only. Of roughly 140,000 clones listed, about 93% were seen once; the top ten hold around 5.4%. Material: peripheral blood, obtained on day 0 of AZD1222 vaccination. The source is an adult in good health. CDR3s include the opening cysteine and the closing phenylalanine or tryptophan. D genes are given only for firm matches. Clone size is stated in some rows and not others, as once, few, many or a class when expanded.

clone_size	d_call	j_call	v_call	cdr3_nt	cdr3_aa
-	-	TRBJ2-1	TRBV2	TGTGCCAGCATGGGGGATAATGAGCAGTTCTTC	CASMGDNEQFF
-	TRBD2	TRBJ2-7	TRBV29-1	TGCAGCGTTCGACTAGCGGGGGTCAACGAGCAGTACTTC	CSVRLAGVNEQYF
-	-	TRBJ1-2	TRBV29-1	TGCAGCCCCAACGAGGATAACTATGGCTACACCTTC	CSPNEDNYGYTF
-	TRBD1	TRBJ2-7	TRBV12-3/TRBV12-4	TGTGCCAGCAGTTTAGAGGGGACAGTCCGGGACTTC	CASSLEGTVRDF
-	-	TRBJ1-2	TRBV9	TGTGCCAGCAGCCCCCGGGGGGCTAACTATGGCTACACCTTC	CASSPRGANYGYTF
-	TRBD1	TRBJ1-2	TRBV9	TGTGCCAGCAGCGTAGCCCGGACAGGGAATAAAGGCTACACCTTC	CASSVARTGNKGYTF
-	TRBD2	TRBJ2-1	TRBV29-1	TGCAGCGTGAGGACTAGCGGGAGCTTAGGTGAGCAGTTCTTC	CSVRTSGSLGEQFF
-	-	TRBJ2-5	TRBV28	TGTGCCAGCAGTTTAACGGCGGCCGGGGAAGAGACCCAGTACTTC	CASSLTAAGEETQYF
-	TRBD1	TRBJ1-5	TRBV19	TGTGCCAGTAGTCCCCGGACAGGGGGAAGTCAGCCCCAGCATTTT	CASSPRTGGSQPQHF
-	TRBD1	TRBJ2-2	TRBV23-1	TGCGCCACCGTCGAGGGGGCCGTGACCGGGGAGCTGTTTTTT	CATVEGAVTGELFF
-	-	TRBJ1-2	TRBV9	TGTGCCAGCATGGGGGAGAACTATGGCTACACCTTC	CASMGENYGYTF
-	TRBD2	TRBJ2-3	TRBV7-8	TGTGCCAGCAGCCCCCGGACTAGGTCCCTCACAGATACGCAGTATTTT	CASSPRTRSLTDTQYF
-	TRBD2	TRBJ2-1	TRBV15	TGTGCCACCGGGGGGGAACAGACAGCCCACAATGAGCAGTTCTTC	CATGGEQTAHNEQFF
few	-	TRBJ2-1	TRBV7-9	TGTGCCAGCAGCTTAGACGTTCAGTATGAGCAGTTCTTC	CASSLDVQYEQFF
-	-	TRBJ1-1	TRBV29-1	TGCAGCGTTGCGGCCACACCTAACACTGAAGCTTTCTTT	CSVAATPNTEAFF
-	-	TRBJ1-1	TRBV27	TGTGCCAGCAGTTTGACTCCTGAGAACACTGAAGCTTTCTTT	CASSLTPENTEAFF
-	-	TRBJ2-5	TRBV19	TGTGCCAGTAGTAGGCAAGAGACCCAGTACTTC	CASSRQETQYF
-	-	TRBJ2-5	TRBV27	TGTGCCAGCAGTTTTCAGGGGACCCCGCAAGAGACCCAGTACTTC	CASSFQGTPQETQYF
-	-	TRBJ1-1	TRBV19	TGTGCCAGTAGTTCGAGGGGAACTAACACTGAAGCTTTCTTT	CASSSRGTNTEAFF
-	TRBD1	TRBJ2-2	TRBV24-1	TGTGCCACGGGTGGGACAGATAACACCGGGGAGCTGTTTTTT	CATGGTDNTGELFF
-	-	TRBJ2-7	TRBV7-2	TGTGCCAGCAGCATGAGACCGGGACCTCCACCAGGGGAGCAGTACTTC	CASSMRPGPPPGEQYF
-	-	TRBJ1-2	TRBV5-1	TGCGCCAGCAGCTTAGAACTGACAACCCTCTTTGGCTACACCTTC	CASSLELTTLFGYTF
-	-	TRBJ2-1	TRBV21-1	TGTGCCAGCAGCAAAGGCAGGACGGCTAGCGGGGTAAACTACAATGAGCAGTTCTTC	CASSKGRTASGVNYNEQFF